Below, one T cell receptor (beta chain) is given with its context. The CDR3 is 16 amino acids. V shed 5 bases and J 1 base; nucleotides not matched to a gene: 6. Per the germline V gene, CDR1 is MDHEN and CDR2 is SYDVKM. Here immunoSEQ multiplex PCR was the method, and the copy in TCRdb shows in-frame clones only, minus some. The table includes around 96,000 clones, 70% to 80% detected once. The source of the sample is a study of glioma-infiltrating T cells after dendritic cell vaccination. Study background: At biweekly intervals, patients got three intradermal dendritic cell vaccine injections.

Isocitrate dehydrogenase mutation was absent in all glioblastoma patients. The starting material was blood, obtained before dendritic cell vaccination. The rearrangement joins TRBV28 to TRBJ1-5, with 9 bases aligning to TRBD1. This receptor was identified in a human donor with glioblastoma. The CDR3 reads CASSPRTGESNQPQHF. CDR3 in DNA: TGTGCCAGCAGTCCGAGGACAGGGGAGAGCAATCAGCCCCAGCATTTT.